Sequencing of this TCR beta chain was carried out in a study of shared clonotypes between healthy human individuals. Study as a whole: Donor composition was a couple of women and a few men, aged 18 to 49.

Naive CD8 cells were CD45RO-negative, positively selected for CCR7, excluding terminally differentiated effector memory CD45RA+ cells. Donors were healthy HIV-negative adults without recently reported acute infections or vaccinations. This CDR3 contains 16 residues. V lost 5 bases and J 5 bases, leaving 19 bases between the germline ends. Germline CDR1 SEHNR, CDR2 FQNEAQ (reference sequence). Some clones are missing from TCRdb's copy, which holds only in-frame ones; the method was immunoSEQ multiplex PCR. The sample consists of approximately 600,000 clones, 85% to 95% of them appearing once. Sequences were obtained from naive CD8+ T cells sorted from blood. This TCR was recovered from a woman aged 25 to 39 in good health. This chain uses TRBV7-9 with TRBJ2-1, with D perhaps assigned TRBD1 or TRBD2 (6 bases each). In DNA, the CDR3 is TGTGCCAGCAGCCTCCCGAGGGGGGAGAACCACAATGAGCAGTTCTTC. This sequence encodes CASSLPRGENHNEQFF.